This is a list of T cell receptor beta chains from one sample in a study of regulatory T cells in long-lasting Graves disease. TCRdb ran MiXCR on the multiplex PCR reads and lists one entry per CDR3 protein. The table has roughly 400,000 distinct CDR3 sequences, around 15% seen once. The data also belong to a second study, concerning T cells in Graves' hyperthyroidism and ophthalmopathy.

Here the sequenced sample was peripheral blood mononuclear cells (PBMCs), taken at new diagnosis, from a patient treated with antithyroid drugs. The source of these receptors is a woman younger than 30 with Graves disease. Each CDR3 is given with its conserved first and last residue. A D gene is named only where the DNA matches it firmly. Size is omitted from some rows. Given values are once, few, many or a class for expanded clones.

>TRBD2|TRBV7-9|-|17|TRBJ2-1
TGTGCCAGCAGTTCCGGGCCAGGGACTAGCGGGAAAAATGAGCAGTTCTTC
CASSSGPGTSGKNEQFF
>TRBD2|TRBV7-9|few|15|TRBJ2-1
TGTGCCAGCCACTCTAGCGGGAGGGCCTACAATGAGCAGTTCTTC
CASHSSGRAYNEQFF
>TRBD2|TRBV7-6|-|15|TRBJ2-5
TGTACCAGCAGCTCCTTAGCGGGAGGAGGGGAGACCCAGTACTTC
CTSSSLAGGGETQYF
>TRBD1|TRBV5-1|many|13|TRBJ2-3
TGCGCCAGCAGCCGGGACAGTTCAGATACGCAGTATTTT
CASSRDSSDTQYF
>TRBD1|TRBV7-2|many|15|TRBJ1-2
TGTGCCAGCAGCTTACGGACAGGGAGAGAATATGGCTACACCTTC
CASSLRTGREYGYTF
>TRBD1|TRBV13|few|14|TRBJ1-5
TGTGCCAGCAGCAAAAACAGGGGTTTGGAGCCCCAGCATTTT
CASSKNRGLEPQHF
>TRBD2|TRBV28|many|15|TRBJ2-1
TGTGCCAGCACCCTGCGAAGCGGGAGTTACAATGAGCAGTTCTTC
CASTLRSGSYNEQFF
>TRBD2|TRBV10-3|many|15|TRBJ2-3
TGTGCCGCCTCCCAAGCGGGAGGGCCGACAGATACGCAGTATTTT
CAASQAGGPTDTQYF
>-|TRBV9|few|15|TRBJ2-1
TGTGCCAGCAGCCCCCATTGGAGGGGGGTTAATGAGCAGTTCTTC
CASSPHWRGVNEQFF
>-|TRBV6-4|-|15|TRBJ1-2
TGTGCCAGCAGTGAGAACGGAGGCCCTATTGTTGGCTACACCTTC
CASSENGGPIVGYTF
>-|TRBV10-2|-|14|TRBJ2-3
TGCGCCAGCAGGAGCGGCCTCAGCACAGATACGCAGTATTTT
CASRSGLSTDTQYF
>-|TRBV5-4|-|15|TRBJ1-5
TGTGCCAGCACCCTGACACCCAGTCGGGGTCAGCCCCAGCATTTT
CASTLTPSRGQPQHF
>-|TRBV7-9|-|16|TRBJ1-1
TGTGCCAGCAGCCCCTTCGTGGCAGGGTTGAACACTGAAGCTTTCTTT
CASSPFVAGLNTEAFF
>-|TRBV7-2|many|14|TRBJ2-7
TGTGCCAGCAGTGGCCAGCGGGCCTCCTACGAGCAGTACTTC
CASSGQRASYEQYF
>-|TRBV6-1|many|13|TRBJ2-5
TGTGCCAGCACTGGCCTGGCCCAAGAGACCCAGTACTTC
CASTGLAQETQYF
>-|TRBV12-3/TRBV12-4|-|15|TRBJ2-5
TGTGCCAGCAGCCCGGGACGGGAAGTACAAGAGACCCAGTACTTC
CASSPGREVQETQYF
>-|TRBV2|few|13|TRBJ2-2
TGTGCCAGTCAAATCAGGGGGGCCGGGGAGCTGTTTTTT
CASQIRGAGELFF
>TRBD2|TRBV12-3/TRBV12-4|few|14|TRBJ2-7
TGTGCCAGCAGCTGGGGACTAGCGGGAGGCGAGCAGTACTTC
CASSWGLAGGEQYF
>-|TRBV7-6|-|13|TRBJ2-5
TGTGCCAGCGGACCCGGGGCCCCAGAGACCCAGTACTTC
CASGPGAPETQYF
>TRBD1|TRBV6-2/TRBV6-3|-|17|TRBJ2-6
TGTGCCAGCAGTTATCGACAGGGAACCTCTGGGGCCAACGTCCTGACTTTC
CASSYRQGTSGANVLTF
>-|TRBV28|-|15|TRBJ2-2
TGTGCCAGCAGTCCGACTCCCGGTTCCACCGGGGAGCTGTTTTTT
CASSPTPGSTGELFF
>-|TRBV7-6|many|13|TRBJ2-3
TGTGCCAGCAGCTTAGTTCTAAGAGATACGCAGTATTTT
CASSLVLRDTQYF
>TRBD2|TRBV3-1|many|13|TRBJ2-1
TGTGCCAGCACCCGGACTAGCGGGAGCCAGCAGTTCTTC
CASTRTSGSQQFF
>TRBD2|TRBV7-8|many|16|TRBJ2-7
TGTGCCAGCAGCCTCCCGGGACTAGCGGGAGCCTACGAGCAGTACTTC
CASSLPGLAGAYEQYF
>-|TRBV28|-|13|TRBJ2-7
TGTGCCAGCCGACACGGAATTACCTGCGAGCAGTACTTC
CASRHGITCEQYF
>-|TRBV9|-|13|TRBJ2-5
TGTGCCAGCAGCGTGGGGTCGGAGGAGACCCAGTACTTC
CASSVGSEETQYF